The 16 T cell receptor beta chains below come from one sample, sequenced in a study of blood T cells in healthy people across ages. A sample-barcoded 5' primer and a J-beta primer mix were used in a second PCR of about 6 to 11 cycles. TCRdb used MiXCR to reprocess the 5' RACE reads, holding one entry per CDR3 protein. The repertoire holds some 700,000 distinct CDR3 sequences, with 22% as singletons. Source material: blood. The receptors were gathered from a man aged 70 or older in good health.

This clonotype turned up a few times. This chain connects TRBV6-6 to TRBJ2-7; the D gene is possibly TRBD1 (6 bases). The germline gives CDR1 MNHNY, CDR2 SVGAGI (reference sequence). The CDR3 spans 13 residues. The V gene lost 6 bases and the J gene lost 2 bases, with 11 bases spanning the gap. CDR3 amino acids: CASRRGTPYEQYV. The CDR3 DNA follows: TGTGCCAGCAGGCGAGGGACACCCTACGAGCAGTACGTC.

This chain connects TRBV4-1 to TRBJ1-1, with D uncertain. CDR3 length equals 16 residues. V was shortened by 0 bases and J by 1 base, with 12 bases between the two germline ends. Germline V gene data show CDR1 as MGHRA and CDR2 as YSYEKL. This chain's CDR3 is CASSQDPNRKNTEAFF. CDR3 DNA: TGCGCCAGCAGCCAAGATCCCAACAGAAAGAACACTGAAGCTTTCTTT.

This clonotype was seen only a few times. The genes are TRBV7-2 and TRBJ2-3; TRBD2 matches at 7 bases. This CDR3 region has 17 residues. The germline gives CDR1 SGHTA, CDR2 FQGNSA. Unmatched junction bases numbered 14, after V lost 1 base and J lost 7 bases. DNA of the CDR3: TGTGCCAGCAGCTTAGTTTACGGCGGGAGACCAGAAAATACGCAGTATTTT. Its translation: CASSLVYGGRPENTQYF.

This chain connects TRBV12-3 or TRBV12-4 to TRBJ2-5; D gene unclear. The J call could be wrong; TRBJ2-1 is a better fit for the DNA end. This CDR3 region has 11 residues. CDR3 residues: CASSKIEWQFF. Here the CDR3 DNA reads TGTGCCAGCAGCAAAATTGAATGGCAGTTCTTC.

The chain links TRBV7-9 to TRBJ2-3; D could derive from TRBD1 or TRBD2 (5 bases each). Looked up from germline, CDR1 is SEHNR and CDR2 is FQNEAQ (reference sequence). This CDR3 comprises 19 residues. Trimming took off 4 bases at V and 4 bases at J, with 27 bases between the two ends. This CDR3 reads CASSWDRAVMSGSADTQYF. As DNA, the CDR3 is TGTGCCAGCAGCTGGGACCGGGCAGTAATGTCGGGATCCGCAGATACGCAGTATTTT.

Of note for this clonotype: Given a much more abundant clone one base away, this may be a read error. The CDR3 region has the DNA TGTGCCAGCAGCTTGGTGGGGACTAGCGGAGTAGGTACGCAGTATTTT. Encoded protein: CASSLVGTSGVGTQYF. The V gene is TRBV5-5, the J gene TRBJ2-3; TRBD2 matches at 11 bases. The V segment lost 0 bases and the J segment 8 bases; nucleotides outside the gene matches: 8. Germline V gene lookup returns CDR1 SGHKS and CDR2 YYEKEE (reference sequence). The CDR3 loop spans 16 amino acids.

This clonotype has a handful of counts. The V and J genes are TRBV12-3 or TRBV12-4 and TRBJ2-3; TRBD2 agrees at 11 bases. This CDR3 is built from 16 residues. Losses at the gene ends were 6 bases for V and 4 bases for J; bases not matched to a gene: 9. CDR3 nucleotides: TGTGCCAGCAGCATTAGCGGGGGGGCGGTCGCAGATACGCAGTATTTT. Protein: CASSISGGAVADTQYF.

V and J are TRBV12-3 or TRBV12-4 and TRBJ2-5; 11 positions match TRBD1. The J call is doubtful: the DNA matches TRBJ2-1 better. CDR3 length equals 16 residues. The CDR3 DNA is TGTGCCAGCAGTTTTTGGACAGGGGGCTCTTACAATGAGCAGTTCTTC. Its translation: CASSFWTGGSYNEQFF.

This clonotype was counted only a few times. This chain links TRBV12-3 or TRBV12-4 with TRBJ2-5; D not certain. This CDR3 contains 14 residues. Deletions cut 5 bases from V and 5 bases from J, with 15 bases between. The CDR3 reads CASSKSVGVETQYF. The CDR3 DNA sequence: TGTGCCAGCAGTAAGAGTGTCGGCGTGGAGACCCAGTACTTC.

The J gene is TRBJ1-4, the V gene TRBV11-2; D gene unclear. Trimming took 5 bases from V and 3 from J, leaving 13 bases between them. The CDR3 contains 15 residues. Germline V gene data show CDR1 as SGHAT and CDR2 as FQNNGV. The CDR3 is CASSVRVSPNEKLFF. CDR3 sequence (DNA): TGTGCCAGCAGCGTTAGGGTCTCCCCTAATGAAAAACTGTTTTTT.

This clonotype has more than one count but fewer than ten. The chain uses TRBV9 and TRBJ2-3; TRBD1 matches at 7 bases. CDR3 length: 16 residues. Germline trimming cut 0 bases from V and 0 bases from J; bases unmatched to any gene: 4. Germline V gene sequence: CDR1 SGDLS, CDR2 YYNGEE. The CDR3 spells CASSVAGRGSTDTQYF. CDR3 nucleotide sequence: TGTGCCAGCAGCGTAGCTGGCAGGGGGAGCACAGATACGCAGTATTTT. Variable domain in full (rest from reference TRBV9 and TRBJ2-3): DSGVTQTPKHLITATGQRVTLRCSPRSGDLSVYWYQQSLDQGLQFLIQYYNGEERAKGNILERFSAQQFPDLHSELNLSSLELGDSALYFCASSVAGRGSTDTQYFGPGTRLTVL.

The chain couples TRBV11-2 to TRBJ2-2; D gene uncertain. The ends were cut back, 4 bases at V and 6 bases at J, with 15 bases in the middle. The V gene's germline CDR1 is SGHAT and CDR2 FQNNGV. There are 15 residues in the CDR3. The CDR3 DNA sequence: TGTGCCAGCAGCTCCAACGTGTTAACCGCCGGGGAGCTGTTTTTT. Translated: CASSSNVLTAGELFF.

Note on this clonotype: One junction end disagrees with the germline gene, perhaps due to a read error. The V gene is TRBV4-3, the J gene TRBJ1-2; D ambiguous. CDR3 size: 14 residues. Looked up from germline, CDR1 is LGHNA and CDR2 is YSLEER. The CDR3 DNA follows: TGCGCCAGCAGCCAAGGATCGGCGGACTATGCCTACACCTTC. Translated, it gives CASSQGSADYAYTF.

A few counts support this clonotype. This sequence joins TRBV4-2 and TRBJ1-5; 9 nucleotides align to TRBD1. V shed 6 bases and J 7 bases; nucleotides not matched to a gene: 7. This CDR3 is 14 amino acids long. Germline V gives CDR1 LGHNA, CDR2 YNFKEQ. The CDR3 region has the DNA TGTGCCAGCAGTACCGGGACAGGGAGGCAGCCCCAGCATTTT. Its protein is CASSTGTGRQPQHF.

This clonotype has a handful of counts. The V and J genes are TRBV7-3 and TRBJ2-1, with 10 positions matching TRBD2. The germline gives CDR1 SGHTA, CDR2 FQGTGA. V lost 5 bases to trimming and J lost 0 bases; unmatched junction nucleotides: 7. This CDR3 has 17 residues. CDR3 loop: CASSPPSSGSSYNEQFF. CDR3 DNA: TGTGCCAGCAGCCCACCCTCTAGCGGGAGCTCCTACAATGAGCAGTTCTTC.

The J gene is TRBJ2-3, the V gene TRBV5-1, with 10 bases that match TRBD2. CDR3 length: 17 residues. Losses at the gene ends were 4 bases for V and 6 bases for J; bases not matched to a gene: 14. The germline gives CDR1 SGHRS, CDR2 YFSETQ. The CDR3 DNA reads TGCGCCAGCAGCGGCGGACTAGCGGAACCACCCAGGGATACGCAGTATTTT. It encodes CASSGGLAEPPRDTQYF.